The next 3 T cell receptor beta chains were all read from a single sample in a study of neoadjuvant nivolumab and ipilimumab in lung cancer. The repertoire was sequenced with immunoSEQ multiplex PCR; TCRdb's copy has only in-frame clones and lacks some. This sample has 7,000 to 8,500 clones, with roughly 85% found just once. The sample consisted of tumor tissue, taken after neoadjuvant nivolumab, alone or with ipilimumab, at or shortly before surgery. These receptors were collected from an adult with non-small cell lung cancer.

The chain joins TRBV6-5 to TRBJ1-3; D is perhaps TRBD1 (6 bases). Germline-derived CDR1 and CDR2 are MNHEY and SVGAGI. V was pared by 4 bases and J by 4 bases, with 17 bases between. The CDR3 is made up of 16 amino acids. CDR3 residues: CASSWSGDRTGNTIYF. In nucleotides, the CDR3 is TGTGCCAGCAGTTGGTCCGGAGACAGGACCGGAAACACCATATATTTT.

This clone was counted between two and nine times. V and J are TRBV18 and TRBJ2-3; 10 bases are a match to TRBD2. This CDR3 comprises 16 residues. The V segment lost 6 bases and the J segment 4 bases; nucleotides outside the gene matches: 10. CDR1 is KGHSH and CDR2 is LQKENI in the germline V gene. The CDR3 spells CASSLSGGEGSDTQYF. The CDR3, as DNA: TGTGCCAGCTCCCTCAGCGGGGGGGAAGGATCAGATACGCAGTATTTT.

V is TRBV7-2 and J is TRBJ2-7; D may be TRBD1 or TRBD2 (5 bases each). Trimming took off 1 base at V and 7 bases at J, with 11 bases between the two ends. CDR1 and CDR2 from the germline V gene are SGHTA and FQGNSA. The CDR3 length is 13 residues. The CDR3 loop is CASSLVVREEQYF. CDR3 nucleotide sequence: TGTGCCAGCAGCTTAGTGGTCAGGGAGGAGCAGTACTTC.